One and the same sample provided the 25 T cell receptor beta chains below, sequenced in a study of T cells after yellow fever vaccination. TCRdb used MiXCR to reprocess the 5' RACE reads, holding one entry per CDR3 protein. The sample has 200,000 to 250,000 distinct CDR3 sequences; 6.9% are singletons. The sample here was CD4+ T cells sorted from PBMCs, taken 15 days after the yellow fever booster vaccination. The source is a man younger than 45 who received the YFV17D yellow fever vaccine.

This clonotype turned up a few times. The chain joins TRBV19 to TRBJ2-7, with 7 bases lining up with TRBD2. This CDR3 region has 13 residues. The germline V gene has CDR1 LNHDA and CDR2 SQIVND (reference sequence). With V trimmed by 3 bases and J by 7 bases, 6 bases remained unmatched. DNA for the CDR3: TGTGCCAGTAGTATCCAGCTGCGGGAGGAGCAGTACTTC. Translating gives CASSIQLREEQYF. Looking up the rest from reference TRBV19 and TRBJ2-7 gives the full variable domain: DGGITQSPKYLFRKEGQNVTLSCEQNLNHDAMYWYRQDPGQGLRLIYYSQIVNDFQKGDIAEGYSVSREKKESFPLTVTSAQKNPTAFYLCASSIQLREEQYFGPGTRLTVT.

Worth noting for this clonotype: Since a much larger clone is just one base distant, this may be a read error. This rearrangement joins TRBV5-1 to TRBJ2-2; D not certain. Germline V gives CDR1 SGHRS, CDR2 YFSETQ. CDR3 length: 17 residues. CDR3 DNA sequence: TGCCCCAGCAGCTTGGCTGGGCCCCCCCGAGGCACCGGGGAGCTGTTTTTT. It specifies CPSSLAGPPRGTGELFF.

This clonotype has at least ten counts. The rearrangement joins TRBV5-1 to TRBJ2-2, with D possibly TRBD1 on 6 matching bases. Deletions cut 4 bases from V and 5 bases from J, with 12 bases between. The CDR3 is 14 amino acids. Germline-derived CDR1 and CDR2 are SGHRS and YFSETQ. DNA of the CDR3: TGCGCCAGCAGCCCAGTGGACAGAACCGGGGAGCTGTTTTTT. It specifies CASSPVDRTGELFF.

At least ten counts were recorded for this clonotype. J is TRBJ2-3 and V is TRBV7-2, with D tentatively TRBD1 (6 bases). The CDR3 is made up of 17 amino acids. Germline CDR1 reads SGHTA; CDR2 reads FQGNSA. V lost 5 bases and J 2 bases, leaving 20 bases between the germline ends. In DNA form, the CDR3 reads TGTGCCAGCAGCCCACAGGGCCAGGCCGTTTTCACAGATACGCAGTATTTT. This codes for CASSPQGQAVFTDTQYF. Based on the CDR3 plus reference TRBV7-2 and TRBJ2-3, the full variable domain is GAGVSQSPSNKVTEKGKDVELRCDPISGHTALYWYRQSLGQGLEFLIYFQGNSAPDKSGLPSDRFSAERTGGSVSTLTIQRTQQEDSAVYLCASSPQGQAVFTDTQYFGPGTRLTVL.

This clonotype came up many times. The chain couples TRBV14 to TRBJ2-2; 7 bases fit TRBD1. CDR1 and CDR2 from the germline V gene are SGHDN and FVKESK. The CDR3 consists of 13 residues. Trimming at V came to 5 bases and at J to 8 bases, leaving 5 bases not matched to a gene. CDR3 nucleotides: TGTGCCAGCAGCGCCCAACAGGGGGGGGAGCTGTTTTTT. Protein sequence: CASSAQQGGELFF.

This sequence joins TRBV2 and TRBJ2-1; D not certain. Between the trimmed V and J ends, which lost 8 bases and 2 bases, there was a span of 19 bases. Germline lookup yields CDR1 SNHLY and CDR2 FYNNEI. This CDR3 has 16 amino acids. CDR3 nucleotide sequence: TGTGCCAGCCTCCTTGGTAGAACTTACCCCTACAATGAGCAGTTCTTC. It codes for CASLLGRTYPYNEQFF.

This chain connects TRBV7-2 to TRBJ2-2, with 14 bases that match TRBD2. The CDR3 length is 17 residues. Looked up from germline, CDR1 is SGHTA and CDR2 is FQGNSA. J gave up 5 bases and V 2 bases, and 4 bases lay outside the gene matches. The CDR3 sequence is CASSLFGTSGRTGELFF. CDR3 nucleotide sequence: TGTGCCAGCAGCTTATTCGGGACTAGCGGGAGAACCGGGGAGCTGTTTTTT.

This clonotype was detected only a few times. The chain employs TRBV27 and TRBJ1-1, with D uncertain. This CDR3 has 12 residues. Germline V gene lookup returns CDR1 MNHEY and CDR2 SMNVEV (reference sequence). Trimming removed 5 bases at V and 6 bases at J, with 10 bases between. The CDR3 DNA reads as TGTGCCAGCAGTACGGGAGGTGCTGAAGCTTTCTTT. Residues: CASSTGGAEAFF.

This clonotype occurred many times. The chain carries TRBV20-1 and TRBJ2-5, with 10 bases aligning to TRBD1. The germline V gene has CDR1 DFQATT and CDR2 SNEGSKA (reference sequence). With V trimmed by 5 bases and J by 9 bases, 12 bases remained unmatched. The length of the CDR3 is 14 residues. CDR3 sequence: CSALETGGFLAQYF. The CDR3, as DNA: TGCAGTGCTCTGGAGACAGGGGGCTTTCTGGCCCAGTACTTC.

The chain uses TRBV18 and TRBJ2-5; 7 positions agree with TRBD1. The CDR3 extends over 16 amino acids. V lost 0 bases and J lost 3; bases outside the gene matches: 7. The V gene's germline CDR1 is KGHSH and CDR2 LQKENI. In DNA, the CDR3 is TGTGCCAGCTCACCACCAACAGGGGACAAGAAAGAGACCCAGTACTTC. This encodes CASSPPTGDKKETQYF.

V gene TRBV6-2 or TRBV6-3 combines with J gene TRBJ2-2; no clear D gene. Germline V CDR1 and CDR2: MNHEY, SVGEGT. Trimming stripped 7 bases from V and 3 bases from J, with 12 bases between. This CDR3 has 14 amino acids. CDR3 in DNA: TGTGCCAGCAAGCCCATTGGGGACACCGGGGAGCTGTTTTTT. Translating it yields CASKPIGDTGELFF.

There are many counts of this clonotype. The genes are TRBV4-1 and TRBJ2-1; D is possibly TRBD2 (5 bases). The CDR3 is 17 residues long. Deletions cut 0 bases from V and 0 bases from J, with 12 bases between. Per the germline V gene, CDR1 is MGHRA and CDR2 is YSYEKL. The CDR3 DNA sequence: TGCGCCAGCAGCCAAGATCCTATAGGGAGCTCCTACAATGAGCAGTTCTTC. Translation: CASSQDPIGSSYNEQFF.

The table lists this clonotype with many counts. CDR3 in DNA: TGTGCCAGCAGTGGTATTAGCGGGAGTCGCGAGACCCAGTACTTC. It translates to CASSGISGSRETQYF. The chain combines TRBV2 with TRBJ2-5, with TRBD2 identical over 9 bases. This CDR3 comprises 15 residues. Trimming cost V 4 bases and J 5 bases; bases outside gene matches: 8. CDR1 and CDR2 from the germline V gene are SNHLY and FYNNEI.

This clonotype was observed many times. The rearrangement joins TRBV24-1 to TRBJ2-4, with 7 bases matching TRBD1. Germline CDR1 KGHDR, CDR2 SFDVKD. The CDR3 is 14 amino acids. J was trimmed by 8 bases and V by 6 bases; bases with no gene match: 9. The CDR3 here is CATSTDRAVDIQYF. DNA of the CDR3: TGTGCCACCAGTACCGACAGGGCGGTGGACATTCAGTACTTC.

This clonotype has a count of ten or more. This sequence joins TRBV12-3 or TRBV12-4 and TRBJ2-3; D unresolved. The CDR3 runs 13 residues. Trimming cost V 6 bases and J 10 bases, with 17 bases left between them. CDR3 amino acids: CASSPLMLGPQYF. CDR3 DNA sequence: TGTGCCAGCAGCCCTTTAATGCTCGGCCCGCAGTATTTT.

The V and J genes are TRBV6-1 and TRBJ2-1; 10 positions match TRBD2. The CDR3 is 15 residues long. V trimming: 6 bases; J trimming: 3 bases; junction bases outside the gene matches: 5. The germline gives CDR1 MNHNS, CDR2 SASEGT. CDR3 sequence reads: CASRHPSGSYNEQFF. DNA for the CDR3: TGTGCCAGCAGACACCCTAGCGGGAGCTACAATGAGCAGTTCTTC.

This clonotype has only a few counts. The genes are TRBV20-1 and TRBJ1-2; 7 bases map to TRBD1. The J segment lost 8 bases and the V segment lost 4 bases, leaving 13 bases of the junction unmatched. The CDR3 loop spans 14 amino acids. The germline V gene encodes CDR1 DFQATT and CDR2 SNEGSKA (reference sequence). The CDR3 protein is CSATPPGGLRGYTF. CDR3 DNA: TGCAGTGCTACTCCCCCAGGGGGGTTACGGGGCTACACCTTC.

This clonotype was seen a few times. The gene calls are TRBV12-3 or TRBV12-4 and TRBJ2-3; maybe TRBD2 (7 bases). Between the trimmed V and J ends, which lost 3 bases and 0 bases, there was a span of 10 bases. The CDR3 consists of 15 residues. The CDR3 sequence: CASSFAGASTDTQYF. DNA for the CDR3: TGTGCCAGCAGTTTCGCGGGGGCCAGCACAGATACGCAGTATTTT.

With regard to this clonotype: One base away lies a much larger clone, so this may be a sequencing read error. V and J are TRBV6-2 or TRBV6-3 and TRBJ2-5, with D perhaps being TRBD1 or TRBD2 (6 bases each). There are 13 residues in the CDR3. Per the germline V gene, CDR1 is MNHEY and CDR2 is SVGEGT. CDR3 loop: CTTRGLAMETQYF. The CDR3 DNA follows: TGTACCACACGGGGGCTAGCGATGGAGACCCAGTACTTC.

Ten or more counts support this clonotype. The rearrangement links TRBV20-1 to TRBJ2-1; TRBD2 agrees at 10 bases. The junction had 12 bases not matched to a gene; V was cut back by 7 bases and J by 6 bases. This CDR3 region has 15 residues. CDR1 and CDR2 (germline): DFQATT, SNEGSKA (reference sequence). The CDR3 protein is CSGSKPLAGINEQFF. The CDR3 DNA sequence: TGCAGTGGTTCAAAGCCACTAGCGGGAATCAATGAGCAGTTCTTC.

This clonotype was seen only a few times. The V and J genes are TRBV20-1 and TRBJ2-3; perhaps TRBD1 as D (6 bases). CDR1 is DFQATT and CDR2 is SNEGSKA in the germline V gene (reference sequence). This CDR3 spans 13 amino acids. Trimming left V 8 bases short and J 0 bases short, with 12 bases between. This chain's CDR3 is CSTDSPSTDTQYF. The CDR3 coding sequence is TGCAGTACGGACAGCCCTAGCACAGATACGCAGTATTTT.

This clonotype was counted many times. V and J are TRBV3-1 and TRBJ2-7, with D uncertain. With 4 bases removed from V and 3 bases from J, the gap between germline ends came to 7 bases. The CDR3 runs 12 residues. CDR1 is LGHDT, CDR2 YNNKEL, per germline (reference sequence). The CDR3 reads CASSPSIYEQYF. CDR3 nucleotides: TGTGCCAGCAGCCCCAGCATCTACGAGCAGTACTTC.

This clonotype occurred many times. The chain joins TRBV5-1 to TRBJ2-7, with D uncertain. The germline V gene has CDR1 SGHRS and CDR2 YFSETQ. The CDR3 spans 14 residues. V gave up 4 bases and J gave up 3 bases, with 14 bases separating them. The CDR3 here is CASSRLPNNYEQYF. The CDR3 nucleotides are TGCGCCAGCAGCAGATTACCAAACAACTACGAGCAGTACTTC.

This clonotype appeared a few times. The chain links TRBV7-2 to TRBJ2-5, with a tentative D call TRBD2 (5 bases). Germline CDR1 and CDR2: SGHTA and FQGNSA. CDR3 length equals 14 residues. V gave up 1 base and J gave up 5 bases, with 11 bases separating them. This CDR3 reads CASSLGAVEETQYF. The CDR3 DNA sequence: TGTGCCAGCAGCTTAGGAGCGGTTGAGGAGACCCAGTACTTC. Filled out from reference TRBV7-2 and TRBJ2-5, the complete variable domain reads GAGVSQSPSNKVTEKGKDVELRCDPISGHTALYWYRQSLGQGLEFLIYFQGNSAPDKSGLPSDRFSAERTGGSVSTLTIQRTQQEDSAVYLCASSLGAVEETQYFGPGTRLLVL.

The chain combines TRBV7-2 with TRBJ2-3, with TRBD2 identical over 9 bases. From germline, CDR1 is SGHTA and CDR2 FQGNSA. The CDR3 is 15 amino acids. Germline trimming cut 0 bases from V and 11 bases from J; bases unmatched to any gene: 9. The CDR3 is CASSLAREGYRGQYF. The CDR3 region has the DNA TGTGCCAGCAGCTTAGCGCGGGAGGGCTACCGTGGGCAGTATTTT.